This TCR beta chain came from a study of T cell responses to AZD1222 COVID-19 vaccine (dated by TCRdb to about 2021). For context, the study as a whole: AZD1222 recipients given second doses at about 4 weeks or at about 12 weeks were pooled, since spike-specific TCR depth and breadth were not found to differ between the two schedules. Trial participants were enrolled into age subgroups of 18-55, 56-69 and 70-plus years, which contained about 150, 28 and 57 TCR-sequenced participants, respectively. A total of 230 or so trial participants underwent TCR sequencing, of whom around 200 received two doses of AZD1222 and some 26 received two doses of the MenACWY control vaccine.

The CDR3 regions of human TCRbeta chains were analyzed by immunosequencing. Under the source paper's analysis protocol: Repertoire TCRs were checked for matches against a reference library of SARS-CoV-2-specific TCRs that had been generated using the MIRA antigen-specificity platform. Breadth meant the fraction of unique TCRs that were SARS-CoV-2-associated, whereas depth meant the fraction of total T cells that were SARS-CoV-2-associated. Each spike-specific TCR was assigned to its reactive spike region and to a CD4 or CD8 class using the MIRA data. Log10-transformed breadth and depth values were compared by one-way ANOVA with Sidak's multiple comparisons tests. Imported from immuneACCESS, the table was reduced by TCRdb to in-frame sequences with V and J called. These copies leave out some clones; in studies compared against another copy, an unresolved V gene accounts for under half, and the cause of the remainder is not known. Clone size and V and J calls were adopted from that table, with D and trimming inferred from the DNA. Within this sample are approximately 150,000 clones, with 90% of them counted one time only. Clones ranked in the top ten supply approximately 2.9% of the sample.

Broader findings and caveats from the paper: Spike-specific TCR breadth and depth rose significantly after two AZD1222 doses compared with day 0 and with MenACWY recipients. Participants were mostly white British and included more females than males, and it was suggested by the authors that clonal diversity may have been underestimated. Because no samples from the day 14 peak response were available, repertoires could be characterized only after the peak T cell response. The vaccine-associated CD4 TCRs covered the entire spike protein, and the dominant responses fell in regions 160-218 and 743-854. Reportedly, close to half of the unique spike-specific TCRs recognized epitopes lying outside the regions that are mutated in the B.1.351 and B.1.1.7 variants. In the small 56-69-year group, the increase in depth fell short of significance, most likely because of low power. Only five to seven AZD1222 recipients were SARS-CoV-2 seropositive at baseline, limiting conclusions about previously exposed vaccinees.

V loses 4 bases of germline sequence and J loses 1 base, and the interval between the two ends is 18 bases. The CDR3 runs 17 amino acids, cysteine and phenylalanine included. Only the CDR3 portion is preserved as DNA: 51 bases, with reading frame beginning at the first base. CDR1 and CDR2 were assigned from the germline V gene as SGHDT and YYEEEE. Concerning this clone: Its cognate antigen has yet to be identified. Base quality data are lacking; no much larger clone is found one base away.

The time point label for this specimen denotes: baseline before first vaccination. Vaccinee samples came from UK trials COV001 and COV002, including a single-blind randomized controlled phase 2/3 trial of AZD1222 (ChAdOx1 nCoV-19) in healthy adults. For TCRbeta chain sequencing, PBMC samples from trial participants were taken at day 0 and at day 28 after the second dose. This chain is built from TRBV5-6 and TRBJ2-1; the D region possibly corresponds to TRBD2 (6 bases align). The sample in question was peripheral blood, obtained on day 0 of AZD1222 vaccination. The receptor was derived from an adult in good health. The CDR3 has the sequence CASSRWAGSRSYNEQFF. The sequenced DNA is TGTGCCAGCAGCCGTTGGGCGGGGTCTCGGTCCTACAATGAGCAGTTCTTC.